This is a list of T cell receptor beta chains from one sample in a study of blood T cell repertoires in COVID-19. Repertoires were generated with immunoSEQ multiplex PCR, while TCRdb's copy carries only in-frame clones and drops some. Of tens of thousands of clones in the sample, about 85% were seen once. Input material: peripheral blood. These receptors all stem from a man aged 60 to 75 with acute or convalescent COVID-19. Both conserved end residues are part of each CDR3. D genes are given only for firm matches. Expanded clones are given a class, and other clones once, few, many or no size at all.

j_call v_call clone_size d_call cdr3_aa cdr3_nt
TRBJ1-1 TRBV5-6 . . CASSPPRGSRANTEAFF TGTGCCAGCAGCCCTCCTCGGGGGTCCAGGGCCAACACTGAAGCTTTCTTT
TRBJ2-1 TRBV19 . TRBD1 CASSDRAYNEQFF TGTGCCAGTAGCGACAGGGCTTACAATGAGCAGTTCTTC
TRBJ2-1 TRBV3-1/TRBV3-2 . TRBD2 CASSQERTSGSYNEQFF TGTGCCAGCAGCCAAGAACGAACTAGCGGATCTTACAATGAGCAGTTCTTC
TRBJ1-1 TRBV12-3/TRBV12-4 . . CASSLRGNTEAFF TGTGCCAGCAGTTTGCGAGGGAACACTGAAGCTTTCTTT
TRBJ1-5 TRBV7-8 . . CASSLGPGRANQPQHF TGTGCCAGCAGCTTAGGGCCAGGGAGGGCCAATCAGCCCCAGCATTTT
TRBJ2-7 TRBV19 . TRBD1 CASSIEGTGTYEQYF TGTGCCAGTAGTATAGAGGGGACAGGGACCTACGAGCAGTACTTC
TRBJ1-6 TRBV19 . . CASKMAVDNSPLHF TGTGCCAGTAAGATGGCCGTCGATAATTCACCCCTCCACTTT
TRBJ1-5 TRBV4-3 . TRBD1 CASSPQGAAGEPQHF TGCGCCAGCAGCCCACAGGGGGCAGCCGGGGAGCCCCAGCATTTT
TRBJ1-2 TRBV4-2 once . CASTSGGDYGYTF TGTGCCAGCACTAGCGGGGGAGACTATGGCTACACCTTC
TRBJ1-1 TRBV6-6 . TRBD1 CASNSDRVTEAFF TGTGCCAGCAATTCGGACAGGGTCACTGAAGCTTTCTTT
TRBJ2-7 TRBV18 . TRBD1 CASSLDRESTYEQYF TGTGCCAGCTCCCTGGACAGGGAGAGTACCTACGAGCAGTACTTC
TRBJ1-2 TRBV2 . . CASSWRVEGYTF TGTGCCAGCAGCTGGCGGGTGGAGGGCTACACCTTC
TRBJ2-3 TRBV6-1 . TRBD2 CASSETSGGGADTQYF TGTGCCAGCAGTGAGACTAGCGGGGGAGGGGCAGATACGCAGTATTTT
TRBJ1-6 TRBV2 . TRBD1 CASRRDRGGSPLHF TGTGCCAGCAGGAGGGACAGGGGAGGTTCACCCCTCCACTTT
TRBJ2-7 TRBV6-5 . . CASHDRLSSYEQYF TGTGCCAGCCACGATCGCCTGAGCTCCTACGAGCAGTACTTC
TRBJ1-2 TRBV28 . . CASSLRPRGGYTF TGTGCCAGCAGTTTACGGCCGAGAGGCGGCTACACCTTC
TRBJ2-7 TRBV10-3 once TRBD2 CAISLAGSREQYF TGTGCCATCAGCCTAGCGGGGTCCCGCGAGCAGTACTTC
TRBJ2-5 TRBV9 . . CASSASSVQETQYF TGTGCCAGCAGCGCCTCTAGCGTCCAAGAGACCCAGTACTTC
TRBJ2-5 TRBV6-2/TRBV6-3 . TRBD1 CASSLDRGATQYF TGTGCCAGCAGTCTCGACAGGGGTGCGACCCAGTACTTC
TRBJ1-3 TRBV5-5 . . CASSLAQVRLSGNTIYF TGTGCCAGCAGCTTGGCTCAAGTTAGACTCTCTGGAAACACCATATATTTT
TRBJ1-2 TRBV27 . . CASSLNQYSGRSGFDYGYTF TGTGCCAGCAGTTTAAATCAATATAGCGGGCGCAGTGGGTTTGACTATGGCTACACCTTC
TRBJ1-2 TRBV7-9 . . CASSLVDISGYTF TGTGCCAGCAGCTTAGTGGACATCTCTGGCTACACCTTC
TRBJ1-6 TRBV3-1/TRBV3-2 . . CASSQGAGDSPLHF TGTGCCAGCAGCCAAGGGGCAGGGGATTCACCCCTCCACTTT
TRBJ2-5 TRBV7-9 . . CASSSETQYF TGTGCCAGCAGTAGTGAGACCCAGTACTTC
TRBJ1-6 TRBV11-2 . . CASSFVSEGFNSPLHF TGTGCCAGCAGCTTTGTATCGGAGGGATTTAATTCACCCCTCCACTTT
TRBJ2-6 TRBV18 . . CASSTTGVGANVLTF TGTGCCAGCTCAACCACCGGGGTCGGGGCCAACGTCCTGACTTTC
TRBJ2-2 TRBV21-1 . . CASSKNQPFLRARGTGELFF TGTGCCAGCAGCAAAAACCAACCATTTCTTAGGGCCAGGGGGACCGGGGAGCTGTTTTTT
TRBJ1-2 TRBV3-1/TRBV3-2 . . CASSQGGRTNGYTF TGTGCCAGCAGCCAAGGGGGCCGTACGAATGGCTACACCTTC
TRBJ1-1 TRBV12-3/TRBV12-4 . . CASSGDRNTEAFF TGTGCCAGCAGCGGTGACAGGAACACTGAAGCTTTCTTT
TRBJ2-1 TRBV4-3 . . CASSQDGKGGYSEQFF TGCGCCAGCAGCCAAGATGGAAAAGGAGGGTACTCCGAGCAGTTCTTC
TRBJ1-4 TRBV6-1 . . CASSEEGGVVGEKLFF TGTGCCAGCAGTGAAGAGGGCGGGGTAGTAGGGGAAAAACTGTTTTTT
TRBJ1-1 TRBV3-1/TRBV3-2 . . CASSQVSVNTEAFF TGTGCCAGCAGCCAAGTCTCCGTGAACACTGAAGCTTTCTTT
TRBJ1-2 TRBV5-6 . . CATTGGAYGYTF TGTGCCACCACGGGAGGGGCCTATGGCTACACCTTC
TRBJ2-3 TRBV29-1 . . CSVEWSGELTDTQYF TGCAGCGTTGAATGGTCGGGGGAGCTCACAGATACGCAGTATTTT
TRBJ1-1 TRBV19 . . CASSYMNTEAFF TGTGCCAGTAGTTACATGAACACTGAAGCTTTCTTT
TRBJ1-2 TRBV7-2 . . CASSLGGDYGYTF TGTGCCAGCAGCTTAGGGGGGGACTATGGCTACACCTTC
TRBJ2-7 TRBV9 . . CASSVGTASYEQYF TGTGCCAGCAGCGTAGGGACAGCCTCCTACGAGCAGTACTTC
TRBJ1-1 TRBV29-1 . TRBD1 CSVQTGMPEAFF TGCAGCGTCCAGACAGGGATGCCTGAAGCTTTCTTT
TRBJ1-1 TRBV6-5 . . CASSSRAGNTEAFF TGTGCCAGCAGTTCCCGCGCAGGGAACACTGAAGCTTTCTTT
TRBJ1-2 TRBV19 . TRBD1 CASSTQGSANYGYTF TGTGCCAGTAGTACACAGGGGAGTGCCAACTATGGCTACACCTTC
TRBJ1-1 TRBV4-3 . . CASSQDGRIEAFF TGCGCCAGCAGCCAAGACGGCAGGATTGAAGCTTTCTTT
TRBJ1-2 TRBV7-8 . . CASSSRQGPLLGYTF TGTGCCAGCAGCAGCAGGCAAGGCCCTTTGCTGGGCTACACCTTC
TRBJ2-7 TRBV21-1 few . CASSKGDSKIYEQYF TGTGCCAGCAGCAAAGGCGACAGTAAGATCTACGAGCAGTACTTC
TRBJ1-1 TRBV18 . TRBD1 CASSPTGTGGLGNTEAFF TGTGCCAGCTCACCGACCGGGACAGGGGGCTTAGGGAACACTGAAGCTTTCTTT
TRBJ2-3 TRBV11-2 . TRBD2 CATSGLAGGTDTQYF TGTGCCACAAGCGGGCTAGCGGGGGGCACAGATACGCAGTATTTT
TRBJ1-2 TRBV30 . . CAWKNTNYGYTF TGTGCCTGGAAAAACACTAACTATGGCTACACCTTC
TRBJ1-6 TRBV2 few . CASSVKGAYNSPLHF TGTGCCAGCAGCGTCAAGGGGGCCTATAATTCACCCCTCCACTTT
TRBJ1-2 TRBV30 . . CAWNRGDYGYTF TGTGCCTGGAATCGGGGGGACTATGGCTACACCTTC
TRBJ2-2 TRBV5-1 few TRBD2 CASSTIAGLNTGELFF TGCGCCAGCAGCACAATAGCGGGCCTCAACACCGGGGAGCTGTTTTTT
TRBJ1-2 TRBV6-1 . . CASSEGDRPDIGYTF TGTGCCAGCAGTGAAGGCGACAGGCCGGATATTGGCTACACCTTC
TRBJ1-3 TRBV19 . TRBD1 CASIMDRDSGNTIYF TGTGCCAGTATCATGGACAGGGACTCTGGAAACACCATATATTTT